The 10 T cell receptor beta chains in this list originate from one sample, sequenced in a study of CD8 T cells in Susac syndrome. When the RNA was reverse transcribed, random hexamers were used with an input of about 0.5 to 1 ug. MiXCR, run by TCRdb on the immunoSEQ multiplex PCR reads, gives a single entry per CDR3 protein. The sample carries roughly 170,000 distinct CDR3 sequences, approximately 93% recorded once. The specimen sequenced was CD4+ T cells from PBMCs. These receptors were obtained from a human donor with multiple sclerosis.

This clonotype was detected only once. CDR3 sequence (DNA): TGTGCCAGCAGCAAGGACAGGAACTATGGCTACACCTTC. It specifies CASSKDRNYGYTF. The chain links TRBV7-2 to TRBJ1-2; 7 positions agree with TRBD1. V was clipped by 5 bases and J by 2 bases; unmatched bases: 2. The germline gives CDR1 SGHTA, CDR2 FQGNSA. The CDR3 is 13 amino acids.

The V call is TRBV11-2, the J call TRBJ2-7; 7 bases agree with TRBD1. The V and J ends lost 1 base and 3 bases, in that order; junction bases with no gene match: 9. This CDR3 has 16 amino acids. Germline CDR1 is SGHAT and CDR2 is FQNNGV. The CDR3 spells CASSLAHRGSGYEQYF. As DNA, the CDR3 is TGTGCCAGCAGCTTAGCGCACAGGGGATCGGGCTACGAGCAGTACTTC.

V is TRBV14 and J is TRBJ1-1, with unresolved D. The CDR3 has 13 residues. In germline, CDR1 is SGHDN, CDR2 FVKESK. Between the trimmed V and J ends, which lost 5 bases and 4 bases, there was a span of 11 bases. CDR3: CASSGGVSTEAFF. The CDR3 coding sequence is TGTGCCAGCAGCGGTGGAGTGAGCACTGAAGCTTTCTTT.

This chain links TRBV18 with TRBJ2-7; 7 nucleotides line up with TRBD1. The CDR3 is made up of 14 amino acids. V dropped 3 bases and J dropped 6; count of bases not matched to a gene: 8. The germline V gene encodes CDR1 KGHSH and CDR2 LQKENI. CDR3 nucleotide sequence: TGTGCCAGCTCACCTATCGACAGGGCCCCCGAGCAGTACTTC. Its protein is CASSPIDRAPEQYF.

This chain links TRBV18 with TRBJ2-5; tentative D call: TRBD2 (6 bases). Germline CDR1 reads KGHSH; CDR2 reads LQKENI. The CDR3 has 15 residues. V was pared by 4 bases and J by 4 bases, with 16 bases between. The CDR3 DNA reads TGTGCCAGCTCACGGGGCGGACTATGGAGAGAGACCCAGTACTTC. It codes for CASSRGGLWRETQYF.

The gene calls are TRBV15 and TRBJ2-1; 7 bases line up with TRBD2. The germline V gene has CDR1 LNHNV and CDR2 YYDKDF (reference sequence). Trimming took 3 bases from V and 1 from J; bases not matched to a gene: 12. The CDR3 runs 18 residues. CDR3 bases: TGTGCCACCAGCAGGGGGGTAGCGGGTTCCCGGTCCTACAATGAGCAGTTCTTC. It codes for CATSRGVAGSRSYNEQFF.

This clonotype was found once. V is TRBV3-1 and J is TRBJ2-3, with no clear D. The V gene lost 4 bases and the J gene lost 1 base, with 9 bases spanning the gap. The germline CDR1 and CDR2 sequences are LGHDT and YNNKEL (reference sequence). The length of the CDR3 is 14 residues. CDR3 sequence (DNA): TGTGCCAGCAGCCCGCTTGCCCGCACAGATACGCAGTATTTT. Amino acids: CASSPLARTDTQYF.

The chain couples TRBV29-1 to TRBJ1-5, with D unresolved. The V gene's germline CDR1 is SQVTM and CDR2 ANQGSEA. The CDR3 totals 13 residues. Trimming left V 4 bases short and J 0 bases short, with 7 bases between. This chain's CDR3 is CSVADYSNQPQHF. The CDR3 nucleotides are TGCAGCGTTGCAGATTATAGCAATCAGCCCCAGCATTTT.

This chain joins TRBV20-1 and TRBJ1-3; 9 nucleotides agree with TRBD1. CDR1 is DFQATT and CDR2 is SNEGSKA in the germline V gene (reference sequence). The CDR3 has 14 residues. V was clipped by 2 bases and J by 3 bases; unmatched bases: 2. CDR3 sequence reads: CSARTGGNGNTIYF. Written as DNA, the CDR3 is TGCAGTGCTAGAACAGGGGGCAATGGAAACACCATATATTTT.

This clonotype was detected once. V is TRBV20-1 and J is TRBJ2-7; 13 bases fit TRBD2. CDR1 and CDR2 (germline): DFQATT, SNEGSKA (reference sequence). V lost 6 bases, J lost 1 base, and 0 bases stayed unmatched. The CDR3 has 13 residues. Here the CDR3 reads CSAGLAGSYEQYF. As DNA, the CDR3 is TGCAGTGCGGGACTAGCGGGGTCCTACGAGCAGTACTTC.